Listed here are 21 T cell receptor beta chains from one sample, sequenced in a study of CD4 and CD8 cells across lung adenocarcinoma regions. MiXCR, applied by TCRdb to the PCR reads, yields one record per CDR3 protein. The table records under 20,000 distinct CDR3 sequences, roughly 51% of them present only once. The sequenced sample consisted of CD8+ T cells from the center of a lung tumor. The receptors were gathered from a female donor with lung adenocarcinoma. The CD4 and CD8 labels of this study may be unreliable.

In its sample, this clonotype was seen many times. The chain uses TRBV6-5 and TRBJ2-1, with 10 positions matching TRBD2. The V gene's germline CDR1 is MNHEY and CDR2 SVGAGI. The CDR3 is 15 residues long. Trimming removed 4 bases from V and 3 bases from J; junction bases left unmatched: 3. Here the CDR3 DNA reads TGTGCCAGCAGTTTAGCGGGAGGCGGCTACAATGAGCAGTTCTTC. Translation gives CASSLAGGGYNEQFF.

Notes on this clonotype: The junction differs from germline at one of its ends, possibly a read error. This chain connects TRBV27 to TRBJ2-3, with D perhaps given as TRBD1 or TRBD2 (5 bases each). Germline V gene lookup returns CDR1 MNHEY and CDR2 SMNVEV (reference sequence). The CDR3 consists of 15 residues. The chain's CDR3 is CASSLGLGATNTQYF. CDR3 nucleotide sequence: TGTGCCAGCAGCTTGGGGCTGGGAGCCACAAATACGCAGTACTTT.

CDR3 region: CSARDWASGGAAGELFF. The CDR3 DNA sequence: TGCAGTGCTAGAGATTGGGCTAGCGGGGGGGCCGCCGGGGAGCTGTTTTTT. V is TRBV20-1 and J is TRBJ2-2; 12 bases are shared with TRBD2. Looked up from germline, CDR1 is DFQATT and CDR2 is SNEGSKA (reference sequence). This CDR3 has 17 amino acids. V lost 0 bases, J lost 6 bases, and 8 bases stayed unmatched.

This clonotype was recorded a few times. This rearrangement joins TRBV6-5 to TRBJ2-4, with 7 nucleotides matching TRBD1. With V trimmed by 6 bases and J by 1 base, 9 bases remained unmatched. The CDR3 is 16 residues long. Per germline, CDR1 MNHEY and CDR2 SVGAGI. CDR3 region: CASRLTGEGAKNIQYF. For the CDR3, the DNA is TGTGCCAGCAGGTTAACAGGGGAAGGGGCCAAAAACATTCAGTACTTC.

A remark on this clonotype: A read error may produce the germline difference seen at one junction end. This chain links TRBV10-1 with TRBJ2-1; D possibly uses TRBD1 or TRBD2 (5 bases each). The germline V gene has CDR1 WNHNN and CDR2 SYGVQD (reference sequence). There are 14 residues in the CDR3. In DNA form, the CDR3 reads TGCGCCAGCAGTACCGGGGCGACCTACAATGAGCAGTTCTTT. Encoded protein: CASSTGATYNEQFF.

This clonotype was counted many times. The chain has TRBV6-1 and TRBJ1-4; D uncertain. The CDR3 extends over 13 amino acids. Looked up from germline, CDR1 is MNHNS and CDR2 is SASEGT. Trimming stripped 6 bases from V and 8 bases from J, with 13 bases between. The CDR3 reads CASRDRYGEKLFF. The DNA of the CDR3 is TGTGCCAGCAGGGACCGGTACGGAGAAAAACTGTTTTTT.

V is TRBV4-1 and J is TRBJ2-4; 9 nucleotides agree with TRBD1. Trimming removed 4 bases from V and 13 bases from J; junction bases left unmatched: 14. The CDR3 runs to 15 residues. In germline, CDR1 is MGHRA, CDR2 YSYEKL. The CDR3 DNA follows: TGCGCCAGCAGCCCCCAAGAACAGGGGGCAGATGAGCAGTACTTC. Amino acid sequence: CASSPQEQGADEQYF.

This clonotype has at least ten counts. J is TRBJ2-1 and V is TRBV24-1; TRBD1 agrees at 10 bases. The DNA end lines up better with TRBJ2-7; the J call may be wrong. Germline-derived CDR1 and CDR2 are KGHDR and SFDVKD. This CDR3 is built from 14 residues. The CDR3 sequence: CATSDTGTGEKQYF. The DNA of the CDR3 is TGTGCCACCAGTGACACCGGGACAGGGGAAAAGCAGTACTTC.

This chain joins TRBV6-5 and TRBJ2-1; tentative D call: TRBD1 (6 bases). V dropped 2 bases and J dropped 5 bases, with 19 bases sitting between them. Germline V lookup: CDR1 MNHEY, CDR2 SVGAGI. CDR3 length: 17 residues. The CDR3 loop is CASSYGGSWGPHNEQFF. The CDR3 nucleotides are TGTGCCAGCAGTTACGGGGGCTCGTGGGGGCCACACAATGAGCAGTTCTTC.

Many counts were recorded for this clonotype. The chain recombines TRBV7-2 with TRBJ2-7; 7 bases are a match to TRBD2. With V trimmed by 0 bases and J by 3 bases, 8 bases remained unmatched. Germline V lookup: CDR1 SGHTA, CDR2 FQGNSA. There are 16 residues in the CDR3. The CDR3 DNA reads TGTGCCAGCAGCTTAGCCCGGGGCGGCGGGGGCTACGAGCAGTACTTC. Translating gives CASSLARGGGGYEQYF.

The sample holds many counts of this clonotype. The gene calls are TRBV7-2 and TRBJ2-5; TRBD2 matches 9 bases. The germline CDR1 and CDR2 sequences are SGHTA and FQGNSA. V lost 0 bases to trimming and J lost 4 bases; unmatched junction nucleotides: 6. The CDR3 consists of 16 residues. The CDR3 sequence is CASSLAVAGVAETQYF. CDR3 nucleotides: TGTGCCAGCAGCTTAGCAGTAGCGGGAGTAGCAGAGACCCAGTACTTC.

The CDR3 DNA reads as TGTGCCAGCAGCAGGGACGGTAATGAAGCTTTCTTT. Its protein is CASSRDGNEAFF. The rearrangement links TRBV11-3 to TRBJ1-1; a weak D match, TRBD1 (5 bases). CDR3 length: 12 residues. V lost 5 bases, J lost 7 bases, and 11 bases lay in between. The germline CDR1 and CDR2 sequences are SGHNT and YENEEA.

This clonotype has a count of ten or more. The chain has TRBV6-1 and TRBJ2-1, with D uncertain. Judging by the DNA end, TRBJ2-7 fits better; the J call may be wrong. The CDR3 totals 15 residues. Germline V gene lookup returns CDR1 MNHNS and CDR2 SASEGT. The CDR3 sequence: CASSGQLSATYEQYF. In DNA, the CDR3 is TGTGCCAGCAGTGGTCAGTTGTCTGCCACCTACGAGCAGTACTTC.

This sequence joins TRBV7-2 and TRBJ2-7, with TRBD2 matching over 11 bases. The CDR3 consists of 15 residues. With V trimmed by 4 bases and J by 1 base, 3 bases remained unmatched. CDR1 and CDR2 from the germline V gene are SGHTA and FQGNSA. Here the CDR3 reads CASSSLAGGSYEQYF. CDR3 nucleotides: TGTGCCAGCAGCTCCCTAGCGGGGGGATCCTACGAGCAGTACTTC.

This clonotype showed up just a few times. The rearrangement uses TRBV12-3 or TRBV12-4 and TRBJ2-1, with 8 bases matching TRBD2. CDR3 length equals 18 residues. Germline trimming cut 6 bases from V and 1 base from J; bases unmatched to any gene: 14. In DNA form, the CDR3 reads TGTGCCAGCAGGGGGAGGGGAGGACTAGCTCGTTCCTACAATGAGCAGTTCTTC. This sequence encodes CASRGRGGLARSYNEQFF.

This clonotype was observed many times. The chain combines TRBV6-5 with TRBJ1-2; D call uncertain. The CDR3 runs to 13 residues. Germline loops: CDR1 MNHEY, CDR2 SVGAGI. The V end lost 6 bases, the J end lost 8 bases, and 16 bases lay between the germline ends. The CDR3 reads CASRQGSAGGYTF. CDR3 in DNA: TGTGCCAGCAGACAAGGGTCGGCGGGAGGCTACACCTTC.

This sequence joins TRBV6-5 and TRBJ2-7; 7 bases are a match to TRBD2. CDR1 and CDR2 (germline): MNHEY, SVGAGI. The V segment lost 5 bases and the J segment 0 bases; nucleotides outside the gene matches: 13. There are 17 residues in the CDR3. CDR3 amino acids: CASSNPRTSASSYEQYF. Written as DNA, the CDR3 is TGTGCCAGCAGTAACCCAAGAACTAGCGCGAGCTCCTACGAGCAGTACTTC.

This clonotype showed up many times. CDR3 nucleotide sequence: TGTGCCAGCAGCTTTTTCATAGCGGGAGGTCGGCAGTTCTTC. Translation gives CASSFFIAGGRQFF. V usage is TRBV7-2 and J usage is TRBJ2-1, with 10 positions matching TRBD2. CDR1 is SGHTA and CDR2 is FQGNSA in the germline V gene. CDR3 length: 14 residues. V was pared by 3 bases and J by 12 bases, with 8 bases of the junction left unmatched.

This clonotype was observed a few times. This chain uses TRBV7-8 with TRBJ1-2; 12 bases fit TRBD1. Germline assignment: CDR1 SGHVS and CDR2 FQNEAQ. The length of the CDR3 is 14 residues. V trimming: 5 bases; J trimming: 5 bases; junction bases outside the gene matches: 3. In nucleotides, the CDR3 is TGTGCCAGCAGCGTGGGACAGGGGGCTTATGGCTACACCTTC. It specifies CASSVGQGAYGYTF.

V gene TRBV27 combines with J gene TRBJ2-1; D unclear. The DNA end favors TRBJ2-7, so the J call may be wrong. Germline CDR1 and CDR2: MNHEY and SMNVEV (reference sequence). The CDR3 runs to 11 residues. The CDR3: CASSHFYEQYV. DNA for the CDR3: TGTGCCAGCAGCCACTTCTACGAGCAGTACGTC.

J is TRBJ2-1 and V is TRBV6-1; D perhaps matches TRBD2 (8 bases). TRBJ2-7 matches the DNA end more closely, so the J call is doubtful. The CDR3 is 17 amino acids. The germline V gene has CDR1 MNHNS and CDR2 SASEGT. As DNA, the CDR3 is TGTGCCAGCAGTGGGGGACTAGGGGGCCGGGTCCCAGATACGCAGTACTTC. Its translation is CASSGGLGGRVPDTQYF.